Here is one T cell receptor (beta chain) with its context. Antigen unknown. This entry is derived from a study of CD8+CD57+ T cells in acquired aplastic anemia. Overall study context: CD4+ and CD8+ cells, once sorted, gave DNA averaging approximately 3.4 ug. General study findings and limits: Any difference that existed in CD8+ Simpson's diversity between patients and controls was not significant. The same twenty-nine CD8+ CDR3 sequences occurred in patients and in controls.

Trimming removed 5 bases at V and 0 bases at J, with 8 bases between. This CDR3 has 14 amino acids. Per germline, CDR1 SGHTA and CDR2 FQGNSA. Patients chosen for sequencing had shown CD8+CD57+ cell expansion by flow cytometry. Genomic DNA served as template for TCR beta VDJ and CDR3 profiling. Each CDR3 protein gets one entry after TCRdb re-called the reads with MiXCR. Here the sample spans some 140,000 distinct CDR3 sequences, about 54% being singletons. The origin of this receptor is a human donor with aplastic anemia. This rearrangement joins TRBV7-2 to TRBJ1-5; perhaps TRBD1 as D (6 bases). The sequenced sample was sorted CD4+, CD8+, or CD8+CD57+ T cells (not recorded which) from PBMCs. The CDR3 is CASSPDSSNQPQHF. CDR3 coding DNA: TGTGCCAGCAGCCCGGACAGTAGCAATCAGCCCCAGCATTTT.